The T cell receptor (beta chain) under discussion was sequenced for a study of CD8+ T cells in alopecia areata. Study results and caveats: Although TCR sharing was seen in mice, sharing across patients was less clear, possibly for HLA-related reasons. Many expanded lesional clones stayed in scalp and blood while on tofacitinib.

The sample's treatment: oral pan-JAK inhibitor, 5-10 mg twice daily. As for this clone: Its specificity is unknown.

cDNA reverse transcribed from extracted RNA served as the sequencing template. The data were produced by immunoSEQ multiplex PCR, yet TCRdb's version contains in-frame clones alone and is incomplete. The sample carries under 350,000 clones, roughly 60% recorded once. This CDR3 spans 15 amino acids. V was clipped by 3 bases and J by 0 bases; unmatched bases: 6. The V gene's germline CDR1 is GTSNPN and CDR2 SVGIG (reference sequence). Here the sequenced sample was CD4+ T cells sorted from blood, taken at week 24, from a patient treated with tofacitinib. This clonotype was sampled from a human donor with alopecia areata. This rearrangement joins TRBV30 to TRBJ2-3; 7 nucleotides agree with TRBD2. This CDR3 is CAWRVFSGSTDTQYF. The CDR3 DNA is TGTGCCTGGAGGGTTTTTAGCGGGAGCACAGATACGCAGTATTTT. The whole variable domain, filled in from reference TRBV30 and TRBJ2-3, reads SQTIHQWPATLVQPVGSPLSLECTVEGTSNPNLYWYRQAAGRGLQLLFYSVGIGQISSEVPQNLSASRPQDRQFILSSKKLLLSDSGFYLCAWRVFSGSTDTQYFGPGTRLTVL.